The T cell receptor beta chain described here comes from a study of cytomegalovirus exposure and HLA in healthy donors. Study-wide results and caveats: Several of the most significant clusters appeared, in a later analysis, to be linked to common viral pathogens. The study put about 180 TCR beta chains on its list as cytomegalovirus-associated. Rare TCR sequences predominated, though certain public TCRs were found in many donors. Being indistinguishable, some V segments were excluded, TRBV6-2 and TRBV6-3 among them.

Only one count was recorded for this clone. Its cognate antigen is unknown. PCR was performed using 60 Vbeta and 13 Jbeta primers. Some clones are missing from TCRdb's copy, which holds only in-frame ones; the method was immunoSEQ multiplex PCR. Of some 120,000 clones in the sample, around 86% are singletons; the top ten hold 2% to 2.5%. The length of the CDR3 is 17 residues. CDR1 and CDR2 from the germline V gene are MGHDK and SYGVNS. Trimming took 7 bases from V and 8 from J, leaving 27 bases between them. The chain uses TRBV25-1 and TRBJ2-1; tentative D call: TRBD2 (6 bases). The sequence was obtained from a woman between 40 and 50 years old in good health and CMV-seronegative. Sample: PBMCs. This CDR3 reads CASTRPGEGDLIYEQFF. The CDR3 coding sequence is TGTGCCAGCACACGCCCGGGAGAAGGGGATCTAATTTATGAGCAGTTCTTC.